This T cell receptor beta chain was obtained from a study of cytomegalovirus exposure and HLA in healthy donors (dated by TCRdb to 2015 to 2018). Describing the broader study: According to an earlier analysis of a few hundred of the donors, some 180 million T cells yielded 100 million or so unique TCR beta sequences and around 300 Gb of sequence data. Roughly 290 gigabases of sequencing data and around 85 million unique TCR sequences made up an early release that covered 500 to 700 HLA-typed donors. Of the 350 to 450 genotyped donors, approximately 83% fell in the genetic ancestry cluster associated with self-reported Caucasian donors. The aim of the study was to test whether cataloging public T cell receptors could identify signatures of past pathogen exposure. The T cell repertoires of 550 to 850 subjects were profiled by immunosequencing and related to cytomegalovirus serostatus. Besides the first cohort of roughly 700 subjects, a separate validation cohort made up of 120 different subjects was used. The study combined high-throughput TCR immunosequencing, statistical association of individual TCRs with disease status, and machine learning to predict cytomegalovirus infection status. To study patterns of TCR occurrence, a later analysis re-analyzed previously published TCR beta repertoires from 666 donors and added high-resolution HLA genotyping. Rather than drawing on any new phenotypic data, the later analysis identified candidate immune exposures from TCR beta sequences and the way those sequences occurred across donors. To decide whether each TCR beta V gene segment behaved as functional or pseudogenic, an earlier analysis of some 540 of the donors relied on high-throughput TCR beta sequencing. Donor age, sex, ethnicity and CMV serostatus were collected together with the repertoire data. A later genetic analysis used genome-wide SNP genotypes for about 55% of the 666 donors, treating that subset as a discovery cohort. All discovery cohort repertoires had been generated on a single sequencing platform. Class I and class II HLA loci were covered by the typing at four-digit resolution. The number of donors typed differed by locus, with 629-630 for A, B, C, DRB1 and DQB1, around 500 for DQA1, 600 to 610 for DPA1, and around 450 for DPB1. Four to six DR-DQ haplotypes were handled as single units for association and clustering, since linkage in the cohort was strong. Across roughly 420 genotyped donors of the cohort, an average of 235,054 unique TCR beta nucleotide sequences per donor were sequenced, and roughly 17% of those sequences were non-productive.

Library method: the immunoSEQ multiplex PCR assay. A mixture of 60 forward primers for TCR Vbeta segments and 13 reverse primers for TCR Jbeta segments was used in the multiplex PCR. Amplification of the CDR3 region of rearranged TCR beta genes was performed with a multiplex PCR assay on genomic DNA. On the Illumina HiSeq System, the amplified TCR beta libraries were sequenced as 87-base-pair reads. Per the original workflow: Across the 670 or so repertoires, a later analysis counted roughly 84 million unique TCR beta chains, some 11 million of which were shared by at least two donors. Raw reads were error-corrected and collapsed into unique sequences by a nearest-neighbor algorithm in which closely related sequences were merged to remove PCR and sequencing errors. V, D and J gene segments were assigned by aligning CDR3 sequences to IMGT reference sequences. For a sequence to be retained, a match of at least six nucleotides was required to both a V gene segment and a J gene segment. Rearrangements were classified as productive when the CDR3 lacked stop codons and remained in frame with V and J, and all other rearrangements were classified as non-productive. CDR3 was defined according to IMGT convention as the region running from the second conserved V-encoded cysteine to the conserved J-encoded phenylalanine. The earlier analysis of roughly 590 of the donors excluded sequences that lacked an unambiguous match to a single V gene segment. An earlier analysis of 500 to 600 of the donors classified V segments as functional when productive rearrangements were above 56.7% and as segregating when the standard deviation between donors was above 5%. A statistical classification framework was developed to diagnose cytomegalovirus status using the catalog of TCR beta chain sequences. A later analysis assigned V and J genes by comparing TCR nucleotide sequences with IMGT/GENE-DB human TR gene sequences. A later analysis assigned CDR3 sequences and most-parsimonious VDJ recombination scenarios with the TCRdist pipeline. In a later analysis, each TCR beta chain was defined by its CDR3 amino acid sequence together with its V-gene family, and reads lacking a unique V-gene family were excluded. To address suspected cross-contamination and a sequencing artifact, a later analysis removed over 500 highly shared, low-generation-probability nucleotide sequences. In a later analysis, a clonal expansion index for each public chain was calculated from normalized within-repertoire ranks of inferred template counts. In a later analysis, generation probabilities were computed using a VDJ recombination model fitted to out-of-frame rearrangements, and the results were checked against IGoR. A later analysis scored TCR-TCR, TCR-HLA and TCR-CMV co-occurrence with hypergeometric tests, applying a repertoire-size bias correction to TCR pairs. To estimate false discovery rates, a later analysis permuted the HLA or CMV assignments 20 times. In a later analysis, co-occurring TCRs were grouped using DBSCAN, with TCRdist sequence similarity added in when clustering inside HLA-allele-positive subsets. Co-occurrence clustering excluded repertoires with fewer than 30,000 or more than 120,000 public chains, plus five with anomalous nucleotide sharing. TCRdb took this table from immuneACCESS and kept in-frame rearrangements with V and J called. Such tables lack part of the clones; where checked against another copy, unresolved V genes explain under half of the gap, and the rest is unexplained. Clone size and V and J calls were adopted from that table, with D and trimming inferred from the DNA. Across this sample there are 90,000 to 120,000 clones, with around a tenth seen only once. The top ten constitute 5.5% to 7.5% of the sample.

In total, fewer than 750 healthy bone marrow donors made up the cohort. At the time of sampling, every cohort member was nominally healthy, though immune exposures that went unrecorded were likely present. The donor tested CMV seropositive and was one of the 289 seropositive cohort members. A peripheral blood sample was provided by each donor, and peripheral blood mononuclear cells were used for TCR beta sequencing. The Qiagen DNeasy Blood Extraction Kit was used to extract genomic DNA from the blood cell samples. Reading from cysteine to phenylalanine, the CDR3 counts 16 amino acids. The CDR3 DNA has 48 bases and is translated from base 1. As encoded in the germline V gene (reference sequence), CDR1 is LNHNV while CDR2 is YYDKDF. For this chain, trimming is 0 bases at the V end and 6 bases at the J end, and the number of junction bases without a gene match is 5. For this clone: Its antigen target is currently unknown. No base quality values were provided; no much bigger clone lies one nucleotide off.

What the work shows at the level of the full study, not this receptor alone: In a later analysis, HLA-associated TCR beta chains were found to be more clonally expanded and to have lower generation probabilities than equally common non-associated chains. Because HLA typing was unavailable for some donors at each locus, only the typed subset was used in association tests. In a later analysis, over 15,000 TCR beta sequences were associated with specific HLA alleles at a false discovery rate of 0.05. Because the 87-base-pair reads could not distinguish some IMGT-functional V segments, including TRBV6-2 and TRBV6-3, those segments were excluded. Cytomegalovirus status was reported to be diagnosed by the classifier with high specificity and sensitivity in both the original and validation cohorts. Correlated functional status among segregating V segments might reflect linkage disequilibrium, but an unknown experimental factor could not be ruled out. A few of the identified cytomegalovirus-associated TCR beta chains were confirmed in vitro to be specific for cytomegalovirus antigens. According to a later analysis, TCR association rates differed among HLA loci, with DRB1 alleles showing the most associated TCRs and HLA-C alleles showing the fewest. In an earlier analysis of more than 500 of the donors, most TCR beta V segments appeared in productive rearrangements about 87% or about 30% of the time, broadly matching IMGT annotations. A later analysis reported that several top co-occurrence clusters appeared linked to parvovirus B19, influenza, CMV and Epstein-Barr virus. Immune exposure information for the cohort was limited to CMV serostatus. A group of highly shared sequence variants was considered likely to be a technical artifact of the sequencing pipeline. In the study, 164 TCR beta chains were listed as associated with cytomegalovirus. Presence/absence analyses assumed roughly uniform sequencing depth across donors, an assumption that may not hold. The cohort was sequenced for TCR beta chains only, and without alpha or paired-chain data the features that could be detected were limited. While some public TCRs were present in many individuals, most TCR sequences turned up only very rarely across donors. When HLA alleles, especially DR and DQ, strongly co-occurred, attributing TCR associations to individual alleles was difficult. An association between a missense DCLRE1C variant and V-gene and J-gene trimming of TCR beta chains was found in a later genetic analysis and replicated in an independent cohort. A further reported finding was that TCR beta sequences accurately predicted the HLA-A and HLA-B alleles for most subjects in the first cohort. According to a later genetic analysis, donors in an Asian-associated ancestry cluster had fewer N-insertions in productive TCRs than the approximately 670-donor mean. According to a later analysis, most CMV-associated TCR beta chains appeared to be HLA-restricted, and the HLA associations seemed to be driven largely by CMV exposure. Over 15 rarely observed V segments, including chromosome 9 orphons, were excluded from the earlier analysis of approximately 500 of the donors because counts were too low. It was suggested by the authors that the approach could potentially be generalized to other disease states and immunological phenotypes.

This TCR was sampled from a middle-aged man in good health and CMV-seropositive. Sequences were obtained from PBMCs. The chain links TRBV15 with TRBJ1-4, with TRBD1 identical over 9 junction bases. The CDR3 protein: CATSRDPRTGDEKLFF. The DNA is as follows: TGTGCCACCAGCAGAGATCCCCGGACAGGGGATGAAAAACTGTTTTTT.